Shown below are 2 T cell receptor beta chains from a single sample sequenced in a study of PD-1 blockade in mismatch repair-deficient tumors. Profiled with immunoSEQ multiplex PCR; TCRdb holds only in-frame clones, not every one. The sample has 38,000 or so clones; 70% to 90% are singletons. The sequences come from peripheral blood, collected 76 weeks after starting pembrolizumab. The origin of the receptors is an adult with mismatch repair-deficient cancer.

This sequence joins TRBV6-1 and TRBJ2-5; D uncertain. Germline values: CDR1 MNHNS, CDR2 SASEGT. The CDR3 has 14 residues. The V end was cut by 5 bases, the J end by 0 bases, with 10 bases between. The CDR3 coding sequence is TGTGCCAGCAGTCACGTAAACGACCAAGAGACCCAGTACTTC. Its translation is CASSHVNDQETQYF.

The genes are TRBV18 and TRBJ1-3; 7 bases agree with TRBD1. Trimming removed 5 bases from V and 0 bases from J; junction bases left unmatched: 10. Germline values: CDR1 KGHSH, CDR2 LQKENI. The CDR3 totals 17 residues. DNA of the CDR3: TGTGCCAGCTCAGTCTCCGGGACAGCGAGCTCTGGAAACACCATATATTTT. Its translation is CASSVSGTASSGNTIYF.